The present T cell receptor (beta chain) was sequenced within a study of blood T cell repertoires in COVID-19. The wider study: Acute-phase and convalescent COVID-19 samples originated in the United States, Italy and Spain.

The authors' processing: Amplification of reference gene primers was used by the study to estimate nucleated cell counts. Method: immunoSEQ multiplex PCR; TCRdb's copy keeps in-frame clones and lacks some. Clonal size and the V and J genes are those of that table, whereas D and trimming came from the DNA. The sample yields around 250,000 clones, 75% to 85% seen once. In its sample, this clone was seen a few times. This receptor was identified in a woman in her forties or fifties with acute COVID-19. Sequenced input: PBMCs or T cells enriched from blood (not recorded which).

In DNA, the CDR3 is TGCGCCAGCAGTATCCAGGAGAACACTGAAGCTTTCTTT. Encoded protein: CASSIQENTEAFF. The chain carries TRBV5-1 and TRBJ1-1; D unresolved. The CDR3 extends over 13 amino acids. V dropped 5 bases and J dropped 1 base, with 9 bases sitting between them. Germline CDR1 and CDR2: SGHRS and YFSETQ.